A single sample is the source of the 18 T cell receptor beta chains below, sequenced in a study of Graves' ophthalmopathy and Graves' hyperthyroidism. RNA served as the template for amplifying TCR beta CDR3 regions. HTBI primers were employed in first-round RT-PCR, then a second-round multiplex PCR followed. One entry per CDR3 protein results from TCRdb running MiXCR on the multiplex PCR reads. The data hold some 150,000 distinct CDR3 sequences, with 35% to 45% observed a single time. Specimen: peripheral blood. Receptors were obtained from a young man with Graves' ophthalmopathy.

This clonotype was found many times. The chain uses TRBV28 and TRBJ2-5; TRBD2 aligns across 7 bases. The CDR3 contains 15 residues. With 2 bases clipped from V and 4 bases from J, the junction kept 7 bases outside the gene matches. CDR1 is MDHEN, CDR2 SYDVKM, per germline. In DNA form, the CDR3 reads TGTGCCAGCAGTTTACTGGGAGGGGTAGGAGAGACCCAGTACTTC. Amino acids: CASSLLGGVGETQYF.

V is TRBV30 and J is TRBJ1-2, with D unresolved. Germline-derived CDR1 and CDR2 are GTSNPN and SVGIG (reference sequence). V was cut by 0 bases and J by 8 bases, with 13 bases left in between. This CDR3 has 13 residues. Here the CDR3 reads CAWSVGWKGGYTF. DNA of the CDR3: TGTGCCTGGAGTGTAGGCTGGAAGGGAGGCTACACCTTC.

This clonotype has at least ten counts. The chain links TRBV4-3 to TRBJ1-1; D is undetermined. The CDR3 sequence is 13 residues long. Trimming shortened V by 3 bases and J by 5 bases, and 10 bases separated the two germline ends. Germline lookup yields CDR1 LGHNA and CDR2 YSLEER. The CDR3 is CASSHRSATEAFF. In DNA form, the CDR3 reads TGCGCCAGCAGCCACAGGAGTGCGACTGAAGCTTTCTTT.

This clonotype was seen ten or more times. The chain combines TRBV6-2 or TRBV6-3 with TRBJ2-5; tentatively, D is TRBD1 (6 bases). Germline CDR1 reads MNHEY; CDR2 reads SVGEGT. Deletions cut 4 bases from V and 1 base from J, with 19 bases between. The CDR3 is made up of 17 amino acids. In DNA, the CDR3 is TGTGCCAGCAGTTTCGGTACGCTAGGCAGGGGCCAAGAGACCCAGTACTTC. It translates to CASSFGTLGRGQETQYF.

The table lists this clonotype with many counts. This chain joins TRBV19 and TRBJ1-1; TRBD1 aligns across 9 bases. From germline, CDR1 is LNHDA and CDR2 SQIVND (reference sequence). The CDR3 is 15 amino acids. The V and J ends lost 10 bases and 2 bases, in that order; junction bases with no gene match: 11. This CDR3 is CATAPGQGVNTEAFF. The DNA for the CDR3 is TGTGCCACCGCACCGGGACAGGGTGTAAACACTGAAGCTTTCTTT.

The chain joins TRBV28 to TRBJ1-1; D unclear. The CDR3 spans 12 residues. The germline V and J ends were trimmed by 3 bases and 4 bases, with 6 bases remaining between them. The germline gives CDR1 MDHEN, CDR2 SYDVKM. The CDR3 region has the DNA TGTGCCAGCAGTTTGTCTGCCACTGAAGCTTTCTTT. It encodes CASSLSATEAFF. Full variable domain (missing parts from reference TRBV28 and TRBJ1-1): DVKVTQSSRYLVKRTGEKVFLECVQDMDHENMFWYRQDPGLGLRLIYFSYDVKMKEKGDIPEGYSVSREKKERFSLILESASTNQTSMYLCASSLSATEAFFGQGTRLTVV.

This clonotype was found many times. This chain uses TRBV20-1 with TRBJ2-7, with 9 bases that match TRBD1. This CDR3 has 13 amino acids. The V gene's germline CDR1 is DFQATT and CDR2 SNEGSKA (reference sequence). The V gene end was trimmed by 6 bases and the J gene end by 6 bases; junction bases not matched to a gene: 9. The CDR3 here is CSASPGQGPEQYF. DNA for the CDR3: TGCAGTGCCAGTCCGGGACAGGGCCCCGAGCAGTACTTC.

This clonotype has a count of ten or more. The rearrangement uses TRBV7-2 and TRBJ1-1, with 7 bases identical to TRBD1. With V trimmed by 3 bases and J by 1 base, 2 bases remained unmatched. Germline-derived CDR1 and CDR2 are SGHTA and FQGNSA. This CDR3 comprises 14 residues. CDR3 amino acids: CASSFYRGNTEAFF. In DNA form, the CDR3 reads TGTGCCAGCAGCTTTTACAGGGGGAACACTGAAGCTTTCTTT.

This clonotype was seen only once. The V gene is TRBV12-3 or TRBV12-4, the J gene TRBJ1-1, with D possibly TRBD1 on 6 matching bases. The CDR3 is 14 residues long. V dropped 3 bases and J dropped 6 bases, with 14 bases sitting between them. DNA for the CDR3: TGTGCCAGCAGTTTTGGCAGGGGTTACGCTGAAGCTTTCTTT. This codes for CASSFGRGYAEAFF.

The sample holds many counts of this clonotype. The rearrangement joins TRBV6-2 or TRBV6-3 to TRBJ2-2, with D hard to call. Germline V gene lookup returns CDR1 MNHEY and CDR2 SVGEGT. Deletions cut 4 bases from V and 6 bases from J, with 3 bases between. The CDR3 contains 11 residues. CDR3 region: CASSWAGELFF. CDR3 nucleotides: TGTGCCAGCAGTTGGGCCGGGGAGCTGTTTTTT.

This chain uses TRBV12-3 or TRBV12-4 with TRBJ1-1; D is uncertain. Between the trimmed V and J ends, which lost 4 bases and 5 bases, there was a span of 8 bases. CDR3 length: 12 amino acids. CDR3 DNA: TGTGCCAGCAGTTCAGATGGGACTGAAGCTTTCTTT. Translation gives CASSSDGTEAFF.

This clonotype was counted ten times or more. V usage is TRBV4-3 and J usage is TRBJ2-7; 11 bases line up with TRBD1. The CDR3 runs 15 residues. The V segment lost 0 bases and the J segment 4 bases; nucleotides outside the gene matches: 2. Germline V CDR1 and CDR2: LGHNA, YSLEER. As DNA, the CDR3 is TGCGCCAGCAGCCAAGACGGGACAGGGGGGTACGAGCAGTACTTC. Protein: CASSQDGTGGYEQYF.

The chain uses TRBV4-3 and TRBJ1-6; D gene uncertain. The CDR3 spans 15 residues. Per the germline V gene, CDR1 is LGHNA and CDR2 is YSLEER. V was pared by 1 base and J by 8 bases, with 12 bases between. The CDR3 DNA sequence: TGCGCCAGCAGCCAAGTTTTGGATCGGGATTCACCCCTCCACTTT. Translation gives CASSQVLDRDSPLHF.

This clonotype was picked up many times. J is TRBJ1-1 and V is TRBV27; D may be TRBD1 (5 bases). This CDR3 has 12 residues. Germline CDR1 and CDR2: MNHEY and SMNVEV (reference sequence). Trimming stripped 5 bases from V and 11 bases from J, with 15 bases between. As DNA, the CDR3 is TGTGCCAGCAGTCCGACTGGGGCGGCGGCTTTCTTT. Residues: CASSPTGAAAFF.

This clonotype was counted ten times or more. The CDR3 loop reads CATLDRGREQYF. CDR3 bases: TGTGCCACCCTGGACAGGGGACGCGAGCAGTACTTC. This chain connects TRBV6-2 or TRBV6-3 to TRBJ2-7; TRBD1 agrees at 9 bases. CDR1 and CDR2 (germline): MNHEY, SVGEGT. The CDR3 consists of 12 residues. With 10 bases clipped from V and 6 bases from J, the junction kept 7 bases outside the gene matches.

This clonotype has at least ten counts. CDR3 in DNA: TGTGCCACCAGCAGATCCGAGAACACTGAAGCTTTCTTT. Protein sequence: CATSRSENTEAFF. The chain is built from TRBV15 and TRBJ1-1; D gene uncertain. The CDR3 loop spans 13 amino acids. V shed 2 bases and J shed 1 base, with 5 bases lying between them. CDR1 and CDR2 from the germline V gene are LNHNV and YYDKDF (reference sequence).

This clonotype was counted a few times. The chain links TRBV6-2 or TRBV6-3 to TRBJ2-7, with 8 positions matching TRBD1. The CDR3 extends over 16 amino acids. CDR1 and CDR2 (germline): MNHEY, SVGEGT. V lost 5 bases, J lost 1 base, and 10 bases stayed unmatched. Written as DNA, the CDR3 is TGTGCCAGCAGTGACCACGGGACAGGAGTTTCCTACGAGCAGTACTTC. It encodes CASSDHGTGVSYEQYF.

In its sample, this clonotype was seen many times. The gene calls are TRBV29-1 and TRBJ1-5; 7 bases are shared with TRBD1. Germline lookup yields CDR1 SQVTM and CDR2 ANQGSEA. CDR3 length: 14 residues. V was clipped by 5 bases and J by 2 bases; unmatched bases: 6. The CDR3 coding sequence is TGCAGCGTTCTAGACAGGGACGGCAATCAGCCCCAGCATTTT. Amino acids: CSVLDRDGNQPQHF.